These 17 T cell receptor beta chains were all obtained from the same sample, sequenced in a study of control samples from healthy donors and cancer patients. Profiling relied on immunoSEQ multiplex PCR, and the TCRdb table lists in-frame clones only, not all of them. The sample holds fewer than 85,000 clones, around 91% seen once. Sequencing was done on a sample of blood. The receptors come from a man aged 45-60 years in good health.

This clone occurred once. This chain joins TRBV5-6 and TRBJ2-7; maybe TRBD1 (6 bases). Germline CDR1 is SGHDT and CDR2 is YYEEEE. This CDR3 has 14 amino acids. The germline V and J ends were trimmed by 2 bases and 6 bases, with 15 bases remaining between them. Written as DNA, the CDR3 is TGTGCCAGCAGCTTCGCCACAGGGATCGGCGAGCAGTACTTC. It specifies CASSFATGIGEQYF.

The chain couples TRBV9 to TRBJ2-7; the D gene is possibly TRBD1 (6 bases). Germline assignment: CDR1 SGDLS and CDR2 YYNGEE. This CDR3 has 14 residues. Deletions cut 3 bases from V and 2 bases from J, with 12 bases between. CDR3 coding DNA: TGTGCCAGCAGCGCGGACAGTACAGCCTACGAGCAGTACTTC. Amino acid sequence: CASSADSTAYEQYF.

The chain joins TRBV6-5 to TRBJ1-2, with unresolved D. Per the germline V gene, CDR1 is MNHEY and CDR2 is SVGAGI. The CDR3 is 16 amino acids. V lost 0 bases and J lost 5, with 16 bases in between. DNA of the CDR3: TGTGCCAGCAGTTACTCGGTCTTTTCACGAGGGTATGGCTACACCTTC. Amino acid sequence: CASSYSVFSRGYGYTF.

This clone appeared once. The chain recombines TRBV4-2 with TRBJ1-3; 9 bases line up with TRBD1. The germline V gene encodes CDR1 LGHNA and CDR2 YNFKEQ. The CDR3 contains 12 residues. Unmatched junction bases numbered 5, after V lost 9 bases and J lost 8 bases. The CDR3 reads CASGQGSYTIYF. The CDR3 DNA reads as TGTGCCAGTGGACAGGGGAGTTACACCATATATTTT.

The chain recombines TRBV10-3 with TRBJ2-5; the match to TRBD1 covers 8 bases. Germline-derived CDR1 and CDR2 are ENHRY and SYGVKD. CDR3 length equals 14 residues. Trimming took 10 bases from V and 2 from J; bases not matched to a gene: 9. CDR3 sequence: CATCRGQGQETQYF. CDR3 sequence (DNA): TGTGCCACTTGTAGAGGACAGGGACAAGAGACCCAGTACTTC.

The chain combines TRBV29-1 with TRBJ2-1; 10 nucleotides line up with TRBD2. J lost 3 bases, V lost 7 bases, and 9 bases had no gene match. The germline V gene has CDR1 SQVTM and CDR2 ANQGSEA. The CDR3 runs 15 residues. CDR3 nucleotides: TGCAGCGCCTTGAGCGGGGGGGCTTTCTACAATGAGCAGTTCTTC. Translating gives CSALSGGAFYNEQFF.

V gene TRBV15 combines with J gene TRBJ1-1; D remains unclear. The CDR3 length is 13 residues. Trimming took 1 base from V and 4 from J, leaving 7 bases between them. Germline CDR1 is LNHNV and CDR2 is YYDKDF (reference sequence). The CDR3 DNA reads TGTGCCACCAGCAGAGTAAAGGGCACTGAAGCTTTCTTT. Encoded protein: CATSRVKGTEAFF.

This rearrangement joins TRBV7-9 to TRBJ2-1; 11 bases align to TRBD2. With 8 bases clipped from V and 7 bases from J, the junction kept 13 bases outside the gene matches. Germline V CDR1 and CDR2: SEHNR, FQNEAQ (reference sequence). CDR3 size: 16 residues. In DNA form, the CDR3 reads TGTGCCAGCGGAATTAGCGGGGGGGCCGCGTTAAATGAGCAGTTCTTC. This encodes CASGISGGAALNEQFF.

This chain uses TRBV12-3 or TRBV12-4 with TRBJ1-1; unclear D gene. The CDR3 is 13 amino acids. Between the trimmed V and J ends, which lost 6 bases and 1 base, there was a span of 9 bases. The CDR3 sequence is CASSRSANTEAFF. The CDR3 DNA reads TGTGCCAGCAGCCGGTCGGCGAACACTGAAGCTTTCTTT.

This clone was detected once. This chain connects TRBV18 to TRBJ1-6; D might be TRBD1 (5 bases). CDR1 is KGHSH and CDR2 is LQKENI in the germline V gene. The CDR3 loop spans 14 amino acids. Trimming shortened V by 2 bases and J by 7 bases, and 9 bases separated the two germline ends. This CDR3 reads CASSPGTGNSPLHF. The CDR3 DNA is TGTGCCAGCTCACCAGGGACGGGAAATTCACCCCTCCACTTT.

The CDR3 nucleotides read TGTGCCAGCAGCCTGAGGAGGACTAGCGTCGCTGAGCAGTTCTTC. This sequence encodes CASSLRRTSVAEQFF. V usage is TRBV7-2 and J usage is TRBJ2-1; 9 bases agree with TRBD2. The germline V gene has CDR1 SGHTA and CDR2 FQGNSA. CDR3 length: 15 residues. V was pared by 5 bases and J by 9 bases, with 11 bases of the junction left unmatched.

In nucleotides, the CDR3 is TGTGCCAGCAGCCGTAGCGGGGGGGACTACAATGAGCAGTTCTTC. The encoded protein is CASSRSGGDYNEQFF. The rearrangement links TRBV4-2 to TRBJ2-1; 11 bases map to TRBD2. CDR1 is LGHNA, CDR2 YNFKEQ, per germline. This CDR3 has 15 amino acids. V was pared by 4 bases and J by 3 bases, with 2 bases of the junction left unmatched.

A few counts support this clone. The same CDR3 arises from other DNA sequences in this sample as well. The CDR3 loop reads CASSLEGIRQPQHF. The CDR3 nucleotides are TGTGCCAGCAGCTTGGAAGGGATCAGGCAGCCCCAGCATTTT. The rearrangement uses TRBV5-6 and TRBJ1-5; D gene unclear. The V gene's germline CDR1 is SGHDT and CDR2 YYEEEE. This CDR3 has 14 amino acids. Trimming removed 0 bases from V and 7 bases from J, with 11 bases in between.

This clone was detected a few times. V and J are TRBV18 and TRBJ2-7; 10 nucleotides match TRBD2. CDR1 is KGHSH, CDR2 LQKENI, per germline. The ends lost 1 base at V and 4 bases at J; junction bases unmatched: 7. CDR3 length: 16 amino acids. The CDR3 spells CASSPQERGGQYEQYF. The CDR3 DNA follows: TGTGCCAGCTCACCACAGGAGCGGGGGGGTCAATACGAGCAGTACTTC.

The chain joins TRBV3-1 (or the pseudogene TRBV3-2) to TRBJ2-1; D is possibly TRBD2 (5 bases). Per the germline V gene, CDR1 is LGHDT and CDR2 is YNNKEL (reference sequence). The V gene lost 0 bases and the J gene lost 7 bases, with 13 bases spanning the gap. CDR3 length: 15 amino acids. CDR3 nucleotide sequence: TGTGCCAGCAGCCAAGATACACTAGAAACGAATGAGCAGTTCTTC. It encodes CASSQDTLETNEQFF.

The genes are TRBV5-8 and TRBJ1-4; D gene uncertain. The V and J ends lost 1 base and 6 bases respectively, with 1 base between them. CDR1 and CDR2 from the germline V gene are SGHTS and YDEGEE. CDR3 length equals 11 residues. Here the CDR3 reads CASSLHEKLFF. CDR3 nucleotides: TGTGCCAGCAGCTTGCATGAAAAACTGTTTTTT.

The V and J genes are TRBV5-4 and TRBJ1-5; a possible D gene is TRBD1 (5 bases). Germline V gene lookup returns CDR1 SGHNT and CDR2 YYREEE (reference sequence). The CDR3 runs 13 residues. Trimming left V 3 bases short and J 2 bases short, with 6 bases between. The CDR3 region has the DNA TGTGCCAGCAGCTGGGACCGCAATCAGCCCCAGCATTTT. This sequence encodes CASSWDRNQPQHF.